Given below is one TCR beta chain in context. Its antigen is as yet unknown. The data belong to a study of T-cell reconstitution after alpha-beta-depleted transplantation in children. Study-wide results and limits: Several patients had high TCRbeta diversity at day 60; it came from surviving recipient T cells and thymic progenitors. Where alpha-beta T cells came from about two months after transplant was reportedly several hundred expanded graft clones. From newly produced T cells came most of the T-cell counts and diversity one year after transplant.

Preparation of the TCRbeta library used unique molecular identifiers. TCRdb passed the PCR reads through MiXCR, listing each CDR3 protein once. Among some 290,000 distinct CDR3 sequences listed, approximately 20% were seen once. CDR1 and CDR2 (germline): SGHRS, YFSETQ. V dropped 4 bases and J dropped 2 bases, with 15 bases sitting between them. The CDR3 contains 15 residues. This material consisted of PBMCs, mostly from graft donor cells, taken 180 days after TCRalphabeta/CD19-depleted stem cell transplant. V and J are TRBV5-1 and TRBJ1-1; D gene unclear. The clonotype comes from a male patient between 10 and 17 years old who had a stem cell transplant for acute lymphoblastic leukemia, so the T cells may come from the graft donor. Here the CDR3 DNA reads TGCGCCAGCAGCGGGGAGTCAGGTGTAAACACTGAAGCTTTCTTT. Protein product: CASSGESGVNTEAFF.